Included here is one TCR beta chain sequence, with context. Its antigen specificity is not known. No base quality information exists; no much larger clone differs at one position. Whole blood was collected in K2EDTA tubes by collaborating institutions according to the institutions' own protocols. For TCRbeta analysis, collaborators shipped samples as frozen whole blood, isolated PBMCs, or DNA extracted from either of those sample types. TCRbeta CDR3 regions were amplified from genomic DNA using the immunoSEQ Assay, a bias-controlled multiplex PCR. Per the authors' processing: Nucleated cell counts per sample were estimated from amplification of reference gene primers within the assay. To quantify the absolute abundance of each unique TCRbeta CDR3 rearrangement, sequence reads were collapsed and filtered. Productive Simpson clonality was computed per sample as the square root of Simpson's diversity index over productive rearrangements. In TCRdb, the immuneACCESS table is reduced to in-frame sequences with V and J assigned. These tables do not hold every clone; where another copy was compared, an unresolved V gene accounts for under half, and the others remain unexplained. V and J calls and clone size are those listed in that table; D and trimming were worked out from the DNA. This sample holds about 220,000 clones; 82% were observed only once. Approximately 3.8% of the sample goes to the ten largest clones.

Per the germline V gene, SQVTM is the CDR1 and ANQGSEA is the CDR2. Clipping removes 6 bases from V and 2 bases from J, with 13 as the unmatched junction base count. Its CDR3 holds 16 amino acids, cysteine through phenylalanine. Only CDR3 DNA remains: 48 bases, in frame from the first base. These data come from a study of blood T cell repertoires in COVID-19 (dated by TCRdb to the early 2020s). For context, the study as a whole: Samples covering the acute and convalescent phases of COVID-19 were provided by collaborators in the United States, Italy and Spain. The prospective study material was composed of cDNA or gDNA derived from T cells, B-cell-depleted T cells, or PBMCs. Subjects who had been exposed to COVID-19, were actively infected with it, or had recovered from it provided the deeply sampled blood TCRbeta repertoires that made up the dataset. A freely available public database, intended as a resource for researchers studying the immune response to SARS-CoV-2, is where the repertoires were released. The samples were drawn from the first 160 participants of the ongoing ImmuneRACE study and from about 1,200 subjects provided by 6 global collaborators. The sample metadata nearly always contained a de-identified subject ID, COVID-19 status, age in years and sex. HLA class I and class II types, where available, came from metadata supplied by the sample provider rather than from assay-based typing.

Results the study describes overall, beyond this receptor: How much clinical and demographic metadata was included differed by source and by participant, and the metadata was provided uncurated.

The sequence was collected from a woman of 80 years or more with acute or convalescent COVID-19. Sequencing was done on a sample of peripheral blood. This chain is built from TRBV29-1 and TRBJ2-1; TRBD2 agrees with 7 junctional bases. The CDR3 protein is CSVDDSGGTTYNEQFF. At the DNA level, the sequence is TGCAGCGTCGATGACTCGGGGGGAACTACCTACAATGAGCAGTTCTTC.